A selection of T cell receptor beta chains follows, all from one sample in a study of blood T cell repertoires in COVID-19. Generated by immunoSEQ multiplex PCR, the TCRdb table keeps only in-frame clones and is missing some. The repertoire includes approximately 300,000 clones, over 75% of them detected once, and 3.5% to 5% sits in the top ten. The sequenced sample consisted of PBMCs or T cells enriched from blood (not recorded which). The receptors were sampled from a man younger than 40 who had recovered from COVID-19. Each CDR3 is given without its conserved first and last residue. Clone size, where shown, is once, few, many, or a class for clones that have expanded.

cdr3_aa: AWTEEGRELF
clone_size: -
v_call: TRBV30

cdr3_aa: ASTRWAGGVDTQY
clone_size: -
v_call: TRBV5-4

cdr3_aa: ASSWEAGQGYTGELF
clone_size: -
v_call: TRBV11-3

cdr3_aa: ASSLDPPDRPTNEKLF
clone_size: -
v_call: TRBV5-1

cdr3_aa: SVVWTPGQPQH
clone_size: -
v_call: TRBV29-1

cdr3_aa: ASSRIYGSGGSGANVLT
clone_size: -
v_call: TRBV27

cdr3_aa: AWSRQGTGNTIY
clone_size: once
v_call: TRBV30

cdr3_aa: ASSVGNRAALEQY
clone_size: -
v_call: TRBV9

cdr3_aa: ASSGQTYNQPQH
clone_size: once
v_call: TRBV6-5

cdr3_aa: ASLGRMSTDTQY
clone_size: -
v_call: TRBV11-2

cdr3_aa: ASSPAGIPSSLF
clone_size: -
v_call: TRBV4-1

cdr3_aa: ASSLSTSGLSSYNEQF
clone_size: -
v_call: TRBV5-1

cdr3_aa: ASSPDGAGYYGYT
clone_size: -
v_call: TRBV5-1

cdr3_aa: ASSGGVHEKLF
clone_size: -
v_call: TRBV2

cdr3_aa: ASSSLGGRGYEQY
clone_size: -
v_call: TRBV27

cdr3_aa: ASSAGLAGTETQY
clone_size: -
v_call: TRBV27

cdr3_aa: ASRGGGVYNEQF
clone_size: -
v_call: TRBV7-8

cdr3_aa: ASRPGTTSFFQETQY
clone_size: -
v_call: TRBV3-1/TRBV3-2